One sample yielded the 11 T cell receptor beta chains listed below, sequenced in a study of T cells in Graves' hyperthyroidism and ophthalmopathy. The investigators amplified TCR beta CDR3 regions from RNA transcripts. TCR CDR3 underwent first-round RT-PCR with the HTBI primer set. TCRdb reprocessed the multiplex PCR reads via MiXCR and lists one record per CDR3 protein. The sample lists about 480,000 distinct CDR3 sequences, approximately 15% occurring once. Sequencing was done on a sample of blood. These receptor sequences come from a young woman with Graves' hyperthyroidism.

This clonotype was counted between two and nine times. The CDR3 DNA reads TGTGCCAGCAGCTCGAGACGACAGGGGAGGACTGAAGCTTTCTTT. It is translated as CASSSRRQGRTEAFF. The chain uses TRBV7-9 and TRBJ1-1, with TRBD1 identical over 8 bases. This CDR3 has 15 residues. Germline loops: CDR1 SEHNR, CDR2 FQNEAQ (reference sequence). Trimming removed 4 bases from V and 5 bases from J; junction bases left unmatched: 9.

This clonotype came up once. This chain joins TRBV29-1 and TRBJ2-3, with 9 positions matching TRBD1. This CDR3 is 14 amino acids long. Germline V lookup: CDR1 SQVTM, CDR2 ANQGSEA. V was pared by 4 bases and J by 0 bases, with 2 bases of the junction left unmatched. CDR3 sequence: CSVAGQGSTDTQYF. CDR3 coding DNA: TGCAGCGTTGCGGGACAGGGAAGCACAGATACGCAGTATTTT.

This clonotype was seen ten or more times. CDR3 loop: CASRNVRGLDEKLFF. For the CDR3, the DNA is TGTGCCAGCAGGAACGTGAGGGGGCTGGATGAAAAACTGTTTTTT. The chain recombines TRBV7-9 with TRBJ1-4; 7 bases match TRBD1. CDR1 is SEHNR and CDR2 is FQNEAQ in the germline V gene (reference sequence). The trim removed 6 bases at V and 6 bases at J, leaving 10 bases unmatched. This CDR3 contains 15 residues. The whole variable domain, filled in from reference TRBV7-9 and TRBJ1-4, reads DTGVSQNPRHKITKRGQNVTFRCDPISEHNRLYWYRQTLGQGPEFLTYFQNEAQLEKSRLLSDRFSAERPKGSFSTLEIQRTEQGDSAMYLCASRNVRGLDEKLFFGSGTQLSVL.

V gene TRBV2 combines with J gene TRBJ2-3; D may be TRBD2 (7 bases). Deletions cut 6 bases from V and 9 bases from J, with 19 bases between. There are 14 residues in the CDR3. The germline V gene has CDR1 SNHLY and CDR2 FYNNEI. The CDR3 DNA is TGTGCCAGCAGCTTTACGGGGGGCCAAGGCACGCAGTATTTT. Translation: CASSFTGGQGTQYF. Full variable domain (missing parts from reference TRBV2 and TRBJ2-3): EPEVTQTPSHQVTQMGQEVILRCVPISNHLYFYWYRQILGQKVEFLVSFYNNEISEKSEIFDDQFSVERPDGSNFTLKIRSTKLEDSAMYFCASSFTGGQGTQYFGPGTRLTVL.

This clonotype was counted at least ten times. The chain uses TRBV27 and TRBJ1-2, with D tentatively TRBD1 (6 bases). The CDR3 length is 13 residues. Germline V gene lookup returns CDR1 MNHEY and CDR2 SMNVEV (reference sequence). Trimming took off 8 bases at V and 6 bases at J, with 16 bases between the two ends. The CDR3 DNA is TGTGCCAGCCTAGGGGCAGGGGTCCATGGCTACACCTTC. This translates into CASLGAGVHGYTF.

This clonotype came up many times. J is TRBJ1-3 and V is TRBV27, with D maybe TRBD1 (5 bases). Germline CDR1 MNHEY, CDR2 SMNVEV (reference sequence). This CDR3 comprises 17 residues. Trimming shortened V by 6 bases and J by 0 bases, and 18 bases separated the two germline ends. The CDR3: CASSARGLQLSGNTIYF. The CDR3 region has the DNA TGTGCCAGCAGCGCCCGGGGACTGCAGCTCTCTGGAAACACCATATATTTT.

In its sample, this clonotype was seen many times. The chain combines TRBV2 with TRBJ2-1; 12 positions agree with TRBD2. This CDR3 region has 14 residues. V shed 2 bases, J shed 9 bases, and the junction held 2 bases outside the gene matches. The germline V gene has CDR1 SNHLY and CDR2 FYNNEI. CDR3 loop: CASSETSGRSEQFF. Here the CDR3 DNA reads TGTGCCAGCAGTGAAACTAGCGGGAGGAGTGAGCAGTTCTTC. The variable domain in full, completed from reference TRBV2 and TRBJ2-1, reads EPEVTQTPSHQVTQMGQEVILRCVPISNHLYFYWYRQILGQKVEFLVSFYNNEISEKSEIFDDQFSVERPDGSNFTLKIRSTKLEDSAMYFCASSETSGRSEQFFGPGTRLTVL.

This clonotype was seen ten or more times. The chain is built from TRBV12-3 or TRBV12-4 and TRBJ2-3; 9 nucleotides line up with TRBD2. Trimming removed 6 bases from V and 7 bases from J; junction bases left unmatched: 11. The CDR3 runs to 15 residues. The DNA for the CDR3 is TGTGCCAGCAGGTTTAGCGGGAGAGAGTGGAATACGCAGTATTTT. Translated: CASRFSGREWNTQYF.

The table lists this clonotype with many counts. The J gene is TRBJ1-1, the V gene TRBV6-2 or TRBV6-3, with D uncertain. Germline assignment: CDR1 MNHEY and CDR2 SVGEGT. This CDR3 has 14 residues. The germline V and J ends were trimmed by 8 bases and 0 bases, with 13 bases remaining between them. The CDR3 nucleotides read TGTGCCAGCGCCGAGAGAAAGATGAACACTGAAGCTTTCTTT. This translates into CASAERKMNTEAFF.

This clonotype was seen at least ten times. The rearrangement uses TRBV18 and TRBJ1-1; D might be TRBD1 (6 bases). The CDR3 is made up of 15 amino acids. V lost 3 bases and J lost 5, with 16 bases in between. Germline V CDR1 and CDR2: KGHSH, LQKENI. CDR3 sequence reads: CASSPQTGDPTEAFF. The CDR3 DNA reads TGTGCCAGCTCACCCCAGACAGGAGACCCGACTGAAGCTTTCTTT.

This clonotype was seen repeatedly, ten times or more. V usage is TRBV27 and J usage is TRBJ2-2; the D gene is possibly TRBD1 (6 bases). The germline CDR1 and CDR2 sequences are MNHEY and SMNVEV (reference sequence). Trimming took 8 bases from V and 4 from J, leaving 17 bases between them. The CDR3 loop spans 15 amino acids. CDR3 nucleotide sequence: TGTGCCAGCCGTCCCCAGGGGCTGGGCACCGGGGAGCTGTTTTTT. Amino acid sequence: CASRPQGLGTGELFF.